Below, one T cell receptor (beta chain) is given with its context. The data were produced by immunoSEQ multiplex PCR, yet TCRdb's version contains in-frame clones alone and is incomplete. The sample yields roughly 180,000 clones, 93% seen once. The data were taken from a study of control samples from healthy donors and cancer patients. CDR1 is LGHDT and CDR2 is YNNKEL in the germline V gene (reference sequence). V was pared by 1 base and J by 2 bases, with 9 bases between. The CDR3 contains 14 residues. Sequencing was performed on blood. The TCR originated in an older woman in good health. This sequence joins TRBV3-1 (or the pseudogene TRBV3-2) and TRBJ2-7, with D possibly being TRBD1 (5 bases). This CDR3 is CASSQGGRTYEQYF. As DNA, the CDR3 is TGTGCCAGCAGCCAAGGGGGCCGAACCTACGAGCAGTACTTC.